A selection of T cell receptor beta chains follows, all from one sample in a study of cytomegalovirus exposure and HLA in healthy donors. Method: immunoSEQ multiplex PCR; TCRdb's copy keeps in-frame clones and lacks some. The table lists some 130,000 clones. The sample taken for sequencing was PBMCs. Every receptor here comes from a man younger than 35 in good health and CMV-seronegative. CDR3s include the opening cysteine and the closing phenylalanine or tryptophan. A D gene is named only where the DNA matches it firmly.

V: TRBV19; D: NA; J: TRBJ1-6; DNA: TGTGCCAGTAGTACCGGGCCGGACAGTCGCTCCTATAATTCACCCCTCCACTTT; CDR3: CASSTGPDSRSYNSPLHF
V: TRBV7-8; D: NA; J: TRBJ1-4; DNA: TGTGCCAGCAGCTTTTTAGTGTCGTGGGAAAAACTGTTTTTT; CDR3: CASSFLVSWEKLFF
V: TRBV28; D: TRBD1; J: TRBJ1-2; DNA: TGTGCCACGGAGGGACAGGGGACTGATGGCTACACCTTC; CDR3: CATEGQGTDGYTF
V: TRBV10-1; D: NA; J: TRBJ2-3; DNA: TGCGCCAGCAGTTCCCTAGTCCCAGATACGCAGTATTTT; CDR3: CASSSLVPDTQYF
V: TRBV13; D: NA; J: TRBJ2-5; DNA: TGTGCCAGCAGCTTGGGGGGGGCTGGAGAGACCCAGTACTTC; CDR3: CASSLGGAGETQYF
V: TRBV6-6; D: TRBD2; J: TRBJ2-5; DNA: TGTGCCAGCAGTTCAACTAGCGGGAGGGAGACCCAGTACTTC; CDR3: CASSSTSGRETQYF
V: TRBV6-1; D: TRBD1; J: TRBJ2-5; DNA: TGTGCCAGCAACTCCAGGGGGCCAGCAGAGACCCAGTACTTC; CDR3: CASNSRGPAETQYF
V: TRBV29-1; D: NA; J: TRBJ1-2; DNA: TGCAGCGTTGGAGGAGCTAACTATGGCTACACCTTC; CDR3: CSVGGANYGYTF
V: TRBV7-2; D: NA; J: TRBJ2-5; DNA: TGTGCCAGCAGCTTATCGGAGACCCAGTACTTC; CDR3: CASSLSETQYF
V: TRBV10-3; D: TRBD2; J: TRBJ2-3; DNA: TGTGCCATTCGGCGGGAGGTGGGAGATACGCAGTATTTT; CDR3: CAIRREVGDTQYF
V: TRBV28; D: TRBD1; J: TRBJ2-4; DNA: TGTGCCAGCAGTGCCACAGGGGGCCGGAACATTCAGTACTTC; CDR3: CASSATGGRNIQYF
V: TRBV28; D: TRBD1; J: TRBJ1-2; DNA: TGTGCCAGCAGATCCTTATTGAGACAGGGGACCTATGGCTACACCTTC; CDR3: CASRSLLRQGTYGYTF
V: TRBV19; D: NA; J: TRBJ2-5; DNA: TGTGCCAGTAGTATCAATTCCAGGTTTCGAGAGACCCAGTACTTC; CDR3: CASSINSRFRETQYF
V: TRBV7-2; D: NA; J: TRBJ1-1; DNA: TGTGCCAGCAGCTTAAGATGGGCGAACACTGAAGCTTTCTTT; CDR3: CASSLRWANTEAFF
V: TRBV19; D: NA; J: TRBJ1-5; DNA: TGTGCCAGTAATACAGGGAATCAGCCCCAGCATTTT; CDR3: CASNTGNQPQHF
V: TRBV13; D: NA; J: TRBJ2-6; DNA: TGTGCCAGCAGCACCCCACGGTCTGGGGCCAACGTCCTGACTTTC; CDR3: CASSTPRSGANVLTF
V: TRBV12-2; D: NA; J: TRBJ1-2; DNA: TGTGCAAGTCGCTTAGGACGGAGGAAGTTCTATGGCTACACCTTC; CDR3: CASRLGRRKFYGYTF
V: TRBV4-1; D: TRBD1; J: TRBJ1-4; DNA: TGCGCCAGCAGCCAAGAGAGGACAGGGGGTGAAAAACTGTTTTTT; CDR3: CASSQERTGGEKLFF
V: TRBV7-3; D: NA; J: TRBJ2-3; DNA: TGTGCCAGCAGCTTGAGTTTAGAAGGCACAGATACGCAGTATTTT; CDR3: CASSLSLEGTDTQYF
V: TRBV9; D: NA; J: TRBJ2-7; DNA: TGTGCCAGCAGCCCACGTTCCGACAGCTCCTACGAGCAGTACTTC; CDR3: CASSPRSDSSYEQYF
V: TRBV29-1; D: NA; J: TRBJ1-2; DNA: TGCAGCGTTGAAGATAGGGAGCACTATGGCTACACCTTC; CDR3: CSVEDREHYGYTF
V: TRBV29-1; D: TRBD2; J: TRBJ2-2; DNA: TGCAGCGCCTCGGGACTAGCGGGAGGAACCGGGGAGCTGTTTTTT; CDR3: CSASGLAGGTGELFF
V: TRBV2; D: NA; J: TRBJ1-2; DNA: TGTGCCAGCACGGTCAGGAACTATGGCTACACCTTC; CDR3: CASTVRNYGYTF
V: TRBV18; D: TRBD1; J: TRBJ1-3; DNA: TGTGCCAGCTCACCAACAGGAACAGGGGACCCTAGAAACACCATATATTTT; CDR3: CASSPTGTGDPRNTIYF
V: TRBV14; D: NA; J: TRBJ2-1; DNA: TGTGCCAGCAGCCAAGTCGTCGACAGCAAAAATGAGCAGTTCTTC; CDR3: CASSQVVDSKNEQFF
V: TRBV7-9; D: NA; J: TRBJ2-5; DNA: TGTGCCAGCAGCGCCCGACAGATCTTCCAAGAGACCCAGTACTTC; CDR3: CASSARQIFQETQYF
V: TRBV5-6; D: TRBD1; J: TRBJ2-1; DNA: TGTGCCAGCACCGTGACAGGGGGTACCTACAATGAGCAGTTCTTC; CDR3: CASTVTGGTYNEQFF
V: TRBV7-9; D: TRBD1; J: TRBJ2-7; DNA: TGTGCCAGCAGCAAGACAGGGGTTTACGAGCAGTACTTC; CDR3: CASSKTGVYEQYF
V: TRBV7-9; D: NA; J: TRBJ1-2; DNA: TGTGCCAGCAGCTTTCGGGGGGCCAGAACTAACTATGGCTACACCTTC; CDR3: CASSFRGARTNYGYTF
V: TRBV28; D: TRBD1; J: TRBJ2-5; DNA: TGTGCCAGCAATGACAGGGGCACCCAAGAGACCCAGTACTTC; CDR3: CASNDRGTQETQYF
V: TRBV11-3; D: NA; J: TRBJ1-4; DNA: TGTGCCAGCAGCTTCGACACCAGCTTTGAAAAACTGTTTTTT; CDR3: CASSFDTSFEKLFF
V: TRBV4-3; D: TRBD2; J: TRBJ2-3; DNA: TGCGCCAGCAGCCAAAGGAGCGGGGCCGGCGGGGATACGCAGTATTTT; CDR3: CASSQRSGAGGDTQYF
V: TRBV5-3; D: TRBD1; J: TRBJ1-5; DNA: TGTGCCAGAAGCTCTACCGGGACAGCTTTCAATCAGCCCCAGCATTTT; CDR3: CARSSTGTAFNQPQHF
V: TRBV11-2; D: NA; J: TRBJ2-7; DNA: TGTGCCAGCAGCTTAGTTTGGCGGACAGATTCAGGGGAACCCGAGCAGTACTTC; CDR3: CASSLVWRTDSGEPEQYF
V: TRBV4-3; D: NA; J: TRBJ2-7; DNA: TGCGCCAGCAGCCAAGTGGGGGCAATGATCTCCTACGAGCAGTACTTC; CDR3: CASSQVGAMISYEQYF